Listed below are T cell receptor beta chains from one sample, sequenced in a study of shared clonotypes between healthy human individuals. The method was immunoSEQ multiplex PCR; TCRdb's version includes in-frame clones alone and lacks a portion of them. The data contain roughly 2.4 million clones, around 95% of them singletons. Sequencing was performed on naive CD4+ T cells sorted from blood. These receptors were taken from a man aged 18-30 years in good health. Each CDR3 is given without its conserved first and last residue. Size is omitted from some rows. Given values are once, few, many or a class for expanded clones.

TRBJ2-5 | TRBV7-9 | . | ASSLASTPRETQY
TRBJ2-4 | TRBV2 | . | ASSVVGTGKNIQY
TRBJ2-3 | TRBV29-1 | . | SVGTSSTDTQY
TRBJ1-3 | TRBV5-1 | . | ASSPMGSIENTIY
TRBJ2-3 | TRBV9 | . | ASSALGGATDTQY
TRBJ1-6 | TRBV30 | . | AWDRERTPLH
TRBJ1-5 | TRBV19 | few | ASGGQGAIGGHQPQH
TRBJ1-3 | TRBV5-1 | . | ASSPRTGDSGNTIY
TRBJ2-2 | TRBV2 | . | ASSIDRGDLGELF
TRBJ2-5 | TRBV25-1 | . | ASTGGGTETQY
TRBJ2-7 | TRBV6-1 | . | ASMGYTYEQY
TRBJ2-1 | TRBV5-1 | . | ASSLGKQDYNEQF
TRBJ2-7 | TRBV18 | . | ASSPRADSYEQY
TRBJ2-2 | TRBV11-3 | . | ASSLGGRAHTGELF
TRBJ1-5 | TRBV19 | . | ASSPDWTNQPQH
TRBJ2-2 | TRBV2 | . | ASSEPGLAGENTGELF
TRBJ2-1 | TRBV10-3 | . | AIRPTSGDSYNEQF
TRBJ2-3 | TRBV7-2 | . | ASSNGLAGGDTQY
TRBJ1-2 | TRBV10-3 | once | AISEAGVGYT
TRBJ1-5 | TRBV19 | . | ASSIRPVGGNQPQH
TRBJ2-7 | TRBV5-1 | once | ASSFGQGGSYEQY
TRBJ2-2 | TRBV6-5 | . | ASSRELRSTGELF
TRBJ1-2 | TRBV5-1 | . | ASSSGTDVGGYT
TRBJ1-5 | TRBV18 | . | ASSTQGADQPQH
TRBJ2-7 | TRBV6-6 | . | ASSYEKDYEQY
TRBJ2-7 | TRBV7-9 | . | ASSGSRDRGPYEQY
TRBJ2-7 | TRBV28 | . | ASSPRTGREQY